Each of the 30 T cell receptor beta chains below was sequenced from the same sample in a study of T cells in Graves' hyperthyroidism and ophthalmopathy. RNA transcripts served as the template for amplifying TCR beta CDR3 regions. During a first-round RT-PCR of the TCR CDR3, the HTBI primer set was used. Each CDR3 protein is one row after TCRdb ran MiXCR on the multiplex PCR reads. The sample records more than 300,000 distinct CDR3 sequences, about 15% being singletons. The specimen sequenced was blood. These receptors were taken from a woman aged 25 to 39 with Graves' hyperthyroidism.

This clonotype was recorded at least ten times. The chain is built from TRBV28 and TRBJ2-7; TRBD1 or TRBD2 may be the D gene (5 bases each). Deletions cut 6 bases from V and 2 bases from J, with 17 bases between. Germline CDR1 and CDR2: MDHEN and SYDVKM. The CDR3 is 15 amino acids. DNA for the CDR3: TGTGCCAGCAGCCCAATCCGGGGACCTACCTACGAGCAGTACTTC. It codes for CASSPIRGPTYEQYF.

This clonotype was seen ten or more times. The gene calls are TRBV12-3 or TRBV12-4 and TRBJ1-4; D remains unclear. There are 13 residues in the CDR3. V dropped 7 bases and J dropped 7 bases, with 13 bases sitting between them. The CDR3 loop is CASMRGRGEKLFF. In nucleotides, the CDR3 is TGTGCCAGCATGAGAGGAAGAGGTGAAAAACTGTTTTTT.

This clonotype was seen a few times. The chain combines TRBV3-1 with TRBJ2-1, with D possibly matching TRBD1 (5 bases). The germline gives CDR1 LGHDT, CDR2 YNNKEL (reference sequence). V lost 10 bases, J lost 7 bases, and 17 bases lay in between. This CDR3 spans 13 amino acids. This CDR3 reads CATESQGVNEQFF. In DNA, the CDR3 is TGTGCCACCGAGTCGCAGGGTGTGAATGAGCAGTTCTTC.

Regarding this clonotype: A much bigger clone sits one base away, suggesting this may be a read error. The chain employs TRBV5-1 and TRBJ1-2; D not certain. Trimming took 4 bases from V and 7 from J, leaving 14 bases between them. The CDR3 spans 13 residues. Germline lookup yields CDR1 SGHRS and CDR2 YFSETQ. The DNA for the CDR3 is TGCGCCAGCAGCCTCGAAGTCAGCTTTGGCTACACCTTC. Translated, it gives CASSLEVSFGYTF.

The CDR3 bases are TGCGCCAGCAGCTTGGTTCCCAGGGACGTCTACGAGCAGTACTTC. Translating gives CASSLVPRDVYEQYF. The chain joins TRBV5-1 to TRBJ2-7, with D perhaps TRBD1 or TRBD2 (5 bases each). The CDR3 totals 15 residues. The V end was cut by 0 bases, the J end by 3 bases, with 13 bases between. Per the germline V gene, CDR1 is SGHRS and CDR2 is YFSETQ.

Ten or more counts support this clonotype. The V call is TRBV7-3, the J call TRBJ2-2; the D gene could be TRBD1 or TRBD2 (6 bases each). Germline V lookup: CDR1 SGHTA, CDR2 FQGTGA. The CDR3 covers 15 residues. V lost 2 bases to trimming and J lost 2 bases, with 9 bases between them. As DNA, the CDR3 is TGTGCCAGCAGCTTAGCGGGACAAAACACCGGGGAGCTGTTTTTT. Translated: CASSLAGQNTGELFF.

This clonotype appeared many times. The chain couples TRBV12-3 or TRBV12-4 to TRBJ1-3; D is possibly TRBD1 (5 bases). CDR3 length: 13 amino acids. Trimming took off 7 bases at V and 8 bases at J, with 15 bases between the two ends. The CDR3 region has the DNA TGTGCCAGCATGCGGCCTCGGGGCGACACCATATATTTT. Protein sequence: CASMRPRGDTIYF.

This clonotype was seen repeatedly, ten times or more. V usage is TRBV6-2 or TRBV6-3 and J usage is TRBJ2-5, with 9 bases that match TRBD1. With 5 bases clipped from V and 5 bases from J, the junction kept 6 bases outside the gene matches. The germline gives CDR1 MNHEY, CDR2 SVGEGT. The CDR3 length is 14 residues. The CDR3 DNA sequence: TGTGCCAGCAGTAAGGACAGGGGTCAGGAGACCCAGTACTTC. This encodes CASSKDRGQETQYF.

This clonotype was recorded at least ten times. The V call is TRBV28, the J call TRBJ1-5; TRBD1 might be the D (5 bases). Germline V gives CDR1 MDHEN, CDR2 SYDVKM. The CDR3 sequence is 13 residues long. The V end lost 5 bases, the J end lost 6 bases, and 11 bases lay between the germline ends. CDR3 amino acids: CASSPTGRQPQHF. DNA of the CDR3: TGTGCCAGCAGTCCGACGGGGCGTCAGCCCCAGCATTTT. The full variable domain, with the rest looked up from reference TRBV28 and TRBJ1-5, is DVKVTQSSRYLVKRTGEKVFLECVQDMDHENMFWYRQDPGLGLRLIYFSYDVKMKEKGDIPEGYSVSREKKERFSLILESASTNQTSMYLCASSPTGRQPQHFGDGTRLSIL.

The chain has TRBV28 and TRBJ2-1, with 11 bases matching TRBD2. This CDR3 is built from 15 residues. Losses at the gene ends were 6 bases for V and 9 bases for J; bases not matched to a gene: 10. CDR1 is MDHEN, CDR2 SYDVKM, per germline. The CDR3 here is CASRYNSGRAVEQFF. The CDR3 DNA reads as TGTGCCAGCAGATACAATAGCGGGAGGGCTGTTGAGCAGTTCTTC.

This clonotype showed up many times. V gene TRBV11-2 combines with J gene TRBJ1-2, with D tentatively TRBD1 (5 bases). Trimming shortened V by 5 bases and J by 3 bases, and 13 bases separated the two germline ends. The CDR3 is 14 amino acids. Germline V gene sequence: CDR1 SGHAT, CDR2 FQNNGV. CDR3 loop: CASSAGTRHYGYTF. CDR3 in DNA: TGTGCCAGCAGCGCCGGGACTAGACACTATGGCTACACCTTC.

The table lists this clonotype with many counts. This chain joins TRBV12-3 or TRBV12-4 and TRBJ1-6; D perhaps matches TRBD1 (6 bases). This CDR3 has 14 residues. Trimming removed 6 bases at V and 9 bases at J, with 15 bases between. The CDR3 sequence is CASSLSGGGSPLHF. The DNA for the CDR3 is TGTGCCAGCAGCCTGTCGGGGGGCGGTTCACCCCTCCACTTT.

This chain uses TRBV6-2 or TRBV6-3 with TRBJ1-6; no firm D call. The CDR3 sequence is 19 residues long. The germline V and J ends were trimmed by 0 bases and 0 bases, with 15 bases remaining between them. Per germline, CDR1 MNHEY and CDR2 SVGEGT. This chain's CDR3 is CASSYSIGPPSSYNSPLHF. The CDR3 nucleotides are TGTGCCAGCAGTTACTCGATAGGACCGCCGAGCTCCTATAATTCACCCCTCCACTTT.

V usage is TRBV7-9 and J usage is TRBJ1-2; possible D gene TRBD1, 5 bases. Germline lookup yields CDR1 SEHNR and CDR2 FQNEAQ (reference sequence). This CDR3 contains 13 residues. V was pared by 2 bases and J by 7 bases, with 11 bases between. Here the CDR3 reads CASSLQGEVGYTF. DNA for the CDR3: TGTGCCAGCAGCTTACAGGGAGAGGTTGGCTACACCTTC.

This clonotype has a count of ten or more. The rearrangement joins TRBV2 to TRBJ1-4; 11 bases are shared with TRBD1. This CDR3 region has 13 residues. Germline V gives CDR1 SNHLY, CDR2 FYNNEI. Trimming took 10 bases from V and 8 from J; bases not matched to a gene: 6. The CDR3: CATCRDRGEKLFF. The CDR3 DNA sequence: TGTGCCACCTGCAGGGACAGGGGGGAAAAACTGTTTTTT. The full variable domain, completed using reference TRBV2 and TRBJ1-4, is EPEVTQTPSHQVTQMGQEVILRCVPISNHLYFYWYRQILGQKVEFLVSFYNNEISEKSEIFDDQFSVERPDGSNFTLKIRSTKLEDSAMYFCATCRDRGEKLFFGSGTQLSVL.

This clonotype was seen many times. V gene TRBV28 combines with J gene TRBJ2-1, with TRBD1 as a possible D gene (5 bases). V gave up 2 bases and J gave up 8 bases, with 7 bases separating them. The V gene's germline CDR1 is MDHEN and CDR2 SYDVKM. This CDR3 comprises 12 residues. As DNA, the CDR3 is TGTGCCAGCAGTTTAAAGGGGTATGAGCAGTTCTTC. Amino acids: CASSLKGYEQFF.

At least ten counts were recorded for this clonotype. The rearrangement links TRBV19 to TRBJ2-5; TRBD2 is a possible D gene (5 bases). Trimming removed 3 bases at V and 5 bases at J, with 10 bases between. The germline V gene encodes CDR1 LNHDA and CDR2 SQIVND (reference sequence). CDR3 size: 13 residues. The CDR3: CASSIRGFETQYF. CDR3 nucleotide sequence: TGTGCCAGTAGTATCCGAGGGTTCGAGACCCAGTACTTC. Combining the CDR3 with reference TRBV19 and TRBJ2-5 gives the whole variable domain DGGITQSPKYLFRKEGQNVTLSCEQNLNHDAMYWYRQDPGQGLRLIYYSQIVNDFQKGDIAEGYSVSREKKESFPLTVTSAQKNPTAFYLCASSIRGFETQYFGPGTRLLVL.

This clonotype was seen repeatedly, ten times or more. V gene TRBV20-1 combines with J gene TRBJ1-4; 7 nucleotides match TRBD1. Germline values: CDR1 DFQATT, CDR2 SNEGSKA (reference sequence). The CDR3 covers 13 residues. With 5 bases clipped from V and 8 bases from J, the junction kept 8 bases outside the gene matches. The CDR3 DNA is TGCAGTGCTCTCGGGACAGTCCCCGAAAAACTGTTTTTT. Translated: CSALGTVPEKLFF.

The table lists this clonotype with many counts. The CDR3 protein is CASAGVQPQHF. The CDR3 nucleotides are TGTGCCAGCGCGGGGGTGCAGCCCCAGCATTTT. The rearrangement links TRBV28 to TRBJ1-5; possible D gene TRBD1, 5 bases. The length of the CDR3 is 11 residues. Germline CDR1 reads MDHEN; CDR2 reads SYDVKM. The V gene lost 8 bases and the J gene lost 7 bases, with 9 bases spanning the gap.

The chain is built from TRBV2 and TRBJ2-4; D is ambiguous. CDR1 and CDR2 from the germline V gene are SNHLY and FYNNEI. This CDR3 is 12 amino acids long. V shed 3 bases and J shed 13 bases, with 13 bases lying between them. The CDR3 bases are TGTGCCAGCAGTGACGGCGAATGGGGACAGTACTTC. Encoded protein: CASSDGEWGQYF.

The CDR3 loop is CASSQEGGAGSGDEQFF. For the CDR3, the DNA is TGTGCCAGCAGCCAAGAAGGTGGGGCCGGGAGTGGCGATGAGCAGTTCTTC. The V gene is TRBV4-2, the J gene TRBJ2-1, with D perhaps TRBD2 (6 bases). There are 17 residues in the CDR3. Per the germline V gene, CDR1 is LGHNA and CDR2 is YNFKEQ. Trimming took 0 bases from V and 8 from J, leaving 20 bases between them.

DNA for the CDR3: TGTGCCAGCAGCTTTTCTTGGACCGATGGAAACACCATATATTTT. Encoded protein: CASSFSWTDGNTIYF. This rearrangement joins TRBV7-2 to TRBJ1-3; D is undetermined. The CDR3 loop spans 15 amino acids. V was shortened by 3 bases and J by 3 bases, with 12 bases between the two germline ends. Germline-derived CDR1 and CDR2 are SGHTA and FQGNSA. The full variable domain, in which reference TRBV7-2 and TRBJ1-3 provide the parts outside the CDR3, is GAGVSQSPSNKVTEKGKDVELRCDPISGHTALYWYRQSLGQGLEFLIYFQGNSAPDKSGLPSDRFSAERTGGSVSTLTIQRTQQEDSAVYLCASSFSWTDGNTIYFGEGSWLTVV.

There are a few counts of this clonotype. V and J are TRBV29-1 and TRBJ2-2, with D uncertain. Germline loops: CDR1 SQVTM, CDR2 ANQGSEA. This CDR3 region has 13 residues. Trimming removed 2 bases at V and 3 bases at J, with 7 bases between. This chain's CDR3 is CSVEPRDTGELFF. CDR3 DNA sequence: TGCAGCGTTGAACCCAGAGACACCGGGGAGCTGTTTTTT.

The chain is built from TRBV9 and TRBJ2-2, with D possibly matching TRBD2 (5 bases). Germline V CDR1 and CDR2: SGDLS, YYNGEE. The CDR3 length is 14 residues. Trimming removed 6 bases from V and 3 bases from J, with 12 bases in between. As DNA, the CDR3 is TGTGCCAGCACGGGGAACCTGGACACCGGGGAGCTGTTTTTT. It codes for CASTGNLDTGELFF.

This clonotype has a count of ten or more. V and J are TRBV28 and TRBJ2-3, with TRBD2 identical over 8 bases. The V gene end was trimmed by 5 bases and the J gene end by 2 bases; junction bases not matched to a gene: 9. CDR1 is MDHEN and CDR2 is SYDVKM in the germline V gene. CDR3 size: 16 residues. CDR3 region: CASSPRTSRFTDTQYF. The CDR3 DNA sequence: TGTGCCAGCAGTCCCCGGACTAGCCGATTCACAGATACGCAGTATTTT.

Comments on this clonotype: It may be a read error: a sequence one base away is much more abundant. The rearrangement links TRBV30 to TRBJ1-1; D might be TRBD1 (5 bases). The CDR3 is 14 amino acids. Germline values: CDR1 GTSNPN, CDR2 SVGIG (reference sequence). The CDR3: CAWGVKGASTEAFF. The CDR3 DNA sequence: TGTGCCTGGGGTGTTAAAGGGGCGAGCACTGAAGCTTTCTTT. The whole variable domain, remainder taken from reference TRBV30 and TRBJ1-1, is SQTIHQWPATLVQPVGSPLSLECTVEGTSNPNLYWYRQAAGRGLQLLFYSVGIGQISSEVPQNLSASRPQDRQFILSSKKLLLSDSGFYLCAWGVKGASTEAFFGQGTRLTVV.

This clonotype was found many times. The chain links TRBV7-2 to TRBJ1-2; D is unclear. V lost 1 base to trimming and J lost 4 bases, with 10 bases between them. Per the germline V gene, CDR1 is SGHTA and CDR2 is FQGNSA. CDR3 length equals 14 residues. The CDR3 loop reads CASSLDGGVYGYTF. Written as DNA, the CDR3 is TGTGCCAGCAGCTTAGATGGTGGAGTCTATGGCTACACCTTC.

Turning to this clonotype: An end of the junction differs from the germline gene, which may be a read error. V gene TRBV7-7 combines with J gene TRBJ2-2, with 7 positions matching TRBD1. This CDR3 is 14 amino acids long. The germline V gene encodes CDR1 SSHAT and CDR2 FNYEAQ (reference sequence). The DNA of the CDR3 is TGTGCTAGCAGCTTGGACAGGCTCACCGGGGAGCTGTTTTTT. It specifies CASSLDRLTGELFF.

The V and J genes are TRBV9 and TRBJ2-7; unclear D gene. The CDR3 is 13 amino acids. V lost 2 bases, J lost 2 bases, and 8 bases lay in between. From germline, CDR1 is SGDLS and CDR2 YYNGEE. CDR3 nucleotides: TGTGCCAGCAGCGTCACGCCGACCTACGAGCAGTACTTC. It yields the protein CASSVTPTYEQYF.

This clonotype showed up just a few times. The J gene is TRBJ2-7, the V gene TRBV25-1; D uncertain. CDR3 length: 12 amino acids. Germline values: CDR1 MGHDK, CDR2 SYGVNS. The CDR3 region is CEDPLAFYEQYF. DNA of the CDR3: TGTGAGGACCCTTTGGCATTCTACGAGCAGTACTTC.